This T cell receptor (beta chain) was recorded in a study of radiation and T cells in renal cell carcinoma. Time point of the sample: blood 4 weeks post-SBRT, at nephrectomy. The treatment was: 15 Gy SBRT to primary tumor, nephrectomy 4 weeks later. Note on this clone: The antigen is undetermined.

Regarding the study as a whole: From baseline, blood top tumor clonotypes peaked at 2 weeks post-radiation.

V was clipped by 1 base and J by 5 bases; unmatched bases: 9. This CDR3 comprises 17 residues. Germline values: CDR1 SGDLS, CDR2 YYNGEE. The repertoire was sequenced with immunoSEQ multiplex PCR; TCRdb's copy has only in-frame clones and lacks some. The table includes just under 150,000 clones, 75% to 90% detected once. This TCR was sampled from a woman between 45 and 65 years old with renal cell carcinoma. This chain links TRBV9 with TRBJ2-1; 10 bases are shared with TRBD1. Specimen: blood, collected from a patient whose treatment included radiotherapy and nephrectomy. The CDR3: CASSVLPGGTGDNEQFF. The CDR3 coding sequence is TGTGCCAGCAGCGTACTCCCGGGGGGGACAGGGGACAATGAGCAGTTCTTC.